This TCR beta chain was retrieved from a study of CXCR3-negative and CXCR3-positive naive CD8 T cells. Findings and limits, study-wide: When CXCR3-positive naive cells were set against CXCR3-negative naive cells, the former had more hydrophobic TRB CDR3s.

The CDR3 consists of 16 residues. Per the germline V gene, CDR1 is MGHRA and CDR2 is YSYEKL. As regards this clonotype: What it recognizes is unknown.

5' RACE with UMI labels generated the TRB cDNA libraries. Using the 5' RACE reads, TCRdb records one entry per CDR3 protein without DNA. The sample spans about 62,000 distinct CDR3 sequences; the ten largest clones claim about 4.5%. The chain uses TRBV4-1 and TRBJ1-2; lacking DNA, the TRBD1 call made by TCRdb goes unchecked. The sequencing input was naive CXCR3- CD8+ T cells from blood. Stated subset: CD45RO-CCR7+CD27+CD95- naive CD8+ T cells lacking CXCR3 (TNR3-). The clonotype was recovered from a human donor in good health. Some clones in this sample may be carry-over from other donors' samples. The CDR3 region is CASSQDVQGAIEGYTF.